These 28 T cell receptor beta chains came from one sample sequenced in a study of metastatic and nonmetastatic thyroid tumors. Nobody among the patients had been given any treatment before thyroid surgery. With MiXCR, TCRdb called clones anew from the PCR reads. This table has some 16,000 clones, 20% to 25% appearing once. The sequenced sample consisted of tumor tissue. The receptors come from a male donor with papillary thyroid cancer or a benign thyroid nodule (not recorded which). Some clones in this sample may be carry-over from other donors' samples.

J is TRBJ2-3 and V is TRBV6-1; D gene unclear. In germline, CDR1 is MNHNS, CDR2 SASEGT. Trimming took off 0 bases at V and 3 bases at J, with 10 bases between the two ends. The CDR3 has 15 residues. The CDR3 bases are TGTGCCAGCAGTGAAGCAAAAGGGATTACAGATACGCAGTATTTT. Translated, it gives CASSEAKGITDTQYF.

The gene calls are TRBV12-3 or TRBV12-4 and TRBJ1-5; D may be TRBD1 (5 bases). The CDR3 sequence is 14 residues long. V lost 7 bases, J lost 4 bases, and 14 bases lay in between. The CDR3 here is CASIQGEKNQPQHF. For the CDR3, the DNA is TGTGCCAGCATCCAGGGAGAAAAGAATCAGCCCCAGCATTTT.

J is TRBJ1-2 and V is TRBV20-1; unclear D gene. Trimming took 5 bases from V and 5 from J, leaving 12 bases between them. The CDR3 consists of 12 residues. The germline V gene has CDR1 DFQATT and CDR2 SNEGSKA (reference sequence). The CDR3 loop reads CSALRILYGYTF. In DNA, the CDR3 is TGCAGTGCTCTGCGTATTTTATATGGCTACACCTTC.

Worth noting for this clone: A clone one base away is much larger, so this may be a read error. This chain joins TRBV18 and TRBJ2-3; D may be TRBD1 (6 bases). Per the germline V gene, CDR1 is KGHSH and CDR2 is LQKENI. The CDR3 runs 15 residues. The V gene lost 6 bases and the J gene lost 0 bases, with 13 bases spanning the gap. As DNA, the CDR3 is TGTGCCAGCTCGGGGGCGGACATTAGCACAGATACGCAGTATTTT. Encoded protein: CASSGADISTDTQYF. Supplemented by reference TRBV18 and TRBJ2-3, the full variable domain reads NAGVMQNPRHLVRRRGQEARLRCSPMKGHSHVYWYRQLPEEGLKFMVYLQKENIIDESGMPKERFSAEFPKEGPSILRIQQVVRGDSAAYFCASSGADISTDTQYFGPGTRLTVL.

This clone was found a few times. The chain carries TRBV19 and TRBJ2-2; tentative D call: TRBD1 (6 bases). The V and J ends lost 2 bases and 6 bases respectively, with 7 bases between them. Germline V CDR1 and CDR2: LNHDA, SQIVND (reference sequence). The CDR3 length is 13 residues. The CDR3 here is CASSIPGAGELFF. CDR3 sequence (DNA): TGTGCCAGTAGTATACCAGGGGCCGGGGAGCTGTTTTTT.

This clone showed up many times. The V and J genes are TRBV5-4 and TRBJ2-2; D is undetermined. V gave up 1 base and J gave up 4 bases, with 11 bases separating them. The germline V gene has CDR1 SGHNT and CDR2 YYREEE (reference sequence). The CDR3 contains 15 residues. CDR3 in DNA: TGTGCCAGCAGCTTGAGGCAGGACCTCACCGGGGAGCTGTTTTTT. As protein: CASSLRQDLTGELFF.

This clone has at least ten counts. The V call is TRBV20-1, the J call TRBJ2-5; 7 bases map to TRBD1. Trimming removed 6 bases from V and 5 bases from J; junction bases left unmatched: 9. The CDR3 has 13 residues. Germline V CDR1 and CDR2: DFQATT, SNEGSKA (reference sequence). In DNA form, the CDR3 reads TGCAGTGCGACCGGGACAGCCAAGGAGACCCAGTACTTC. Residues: CSATGTAKETQYF.

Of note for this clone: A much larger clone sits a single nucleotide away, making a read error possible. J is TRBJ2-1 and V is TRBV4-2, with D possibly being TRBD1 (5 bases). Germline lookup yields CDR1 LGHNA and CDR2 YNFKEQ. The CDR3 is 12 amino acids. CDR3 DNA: TGTGTCAGCAGCCAGGGTGGCGATGAGCAGTTCTTC. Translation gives CVSSQGGDEQFF.

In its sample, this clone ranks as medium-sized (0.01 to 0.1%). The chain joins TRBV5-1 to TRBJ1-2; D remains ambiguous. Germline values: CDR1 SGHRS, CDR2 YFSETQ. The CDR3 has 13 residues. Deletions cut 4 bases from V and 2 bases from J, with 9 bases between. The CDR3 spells CASSQNRNYGYTF. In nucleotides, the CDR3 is TGCGCCAGCAGCCAAAACAGAAACTATGGCTACACCTTC.

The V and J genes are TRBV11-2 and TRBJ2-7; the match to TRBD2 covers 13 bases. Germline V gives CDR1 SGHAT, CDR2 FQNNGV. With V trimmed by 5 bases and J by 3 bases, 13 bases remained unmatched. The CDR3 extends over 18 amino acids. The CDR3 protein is CASSTGTSGNWDFYEQYF. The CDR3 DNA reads TGTGCCAGCAGCACAGGGACTAGCGGGAACTGGGATTTCTACGAGCAGTACTTC.

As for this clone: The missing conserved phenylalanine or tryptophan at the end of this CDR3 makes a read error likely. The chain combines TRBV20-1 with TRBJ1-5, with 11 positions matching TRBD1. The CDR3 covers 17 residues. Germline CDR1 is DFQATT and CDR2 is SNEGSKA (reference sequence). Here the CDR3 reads CSARDPGQGVWNHPQHL. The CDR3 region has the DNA TGCAGTGCTAGAGATCCGGGACAGGGGGTATGGAATCATCCCCAGCATCTT.

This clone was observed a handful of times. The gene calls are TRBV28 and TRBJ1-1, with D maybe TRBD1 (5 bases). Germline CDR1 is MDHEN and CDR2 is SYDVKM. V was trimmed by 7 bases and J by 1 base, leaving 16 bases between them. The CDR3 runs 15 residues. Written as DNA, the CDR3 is TGTGCCAGCATCAAGAGGGGATTTAAGAACACTGAAGCTTTCTTT. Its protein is CASIKRGFKNTEAFF.

Written as DNA, the CDR3 is TGCGCCAGCAGCTTGATAGTGGGAGTATACGAGCAGTACTTC. Amino acids: CASSLIVGVYEQYF. The chain carries TRBV5-1 and TRBJ2-7; D may be TRBD2 (5 bases). This CDR3 is built from 14 residues. V was pared by 1 base and J by 4 bases, with 12 bases between. From germline, CDR1 is SGHRS and CDR2 YFSETQ.

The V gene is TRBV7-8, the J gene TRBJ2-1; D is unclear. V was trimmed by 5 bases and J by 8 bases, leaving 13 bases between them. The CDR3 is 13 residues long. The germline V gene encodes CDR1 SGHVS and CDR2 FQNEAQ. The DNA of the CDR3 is TGTGCCAGCAGCGACCTCGAGCCAGATGAGCAGTTCTTC. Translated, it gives CASSDLEPDEQFF.

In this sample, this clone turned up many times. The CDR3 DNA reads TGTGCCAGTAGTATGGGCCCGGCCCCAGAAAAACTGTTTTTT. It specifies CASSMGPAPEKLFF. The rearrangement uses TRBV19 and TRBJ1-4; no definite D call. The CDR3 length is 14 residues. Trimming took off 3 bases at V and 8 bases at J, with 13 bases between the two ends. In germline, CDR1 is LNHDA, CDR2 SQIVND (reference sequence).

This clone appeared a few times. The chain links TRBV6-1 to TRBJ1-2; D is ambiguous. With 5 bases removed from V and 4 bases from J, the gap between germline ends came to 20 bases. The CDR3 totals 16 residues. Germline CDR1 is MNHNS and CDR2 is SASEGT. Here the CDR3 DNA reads TGTGCCAGCAGTCCGACTACCGTGTCTGCGGGCTATGGCTACACCTTC. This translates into CASSPTTVSAGYGYTF.

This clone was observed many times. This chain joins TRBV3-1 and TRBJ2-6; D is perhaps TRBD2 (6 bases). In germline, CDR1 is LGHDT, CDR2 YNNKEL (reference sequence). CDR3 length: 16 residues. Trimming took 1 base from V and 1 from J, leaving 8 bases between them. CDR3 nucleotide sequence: TGTGCCAGCAGCCAAGGTGCGGGATCTGGGGCCAACGTCCTGACTTTC. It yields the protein CASSQGAGSGANVLTF.

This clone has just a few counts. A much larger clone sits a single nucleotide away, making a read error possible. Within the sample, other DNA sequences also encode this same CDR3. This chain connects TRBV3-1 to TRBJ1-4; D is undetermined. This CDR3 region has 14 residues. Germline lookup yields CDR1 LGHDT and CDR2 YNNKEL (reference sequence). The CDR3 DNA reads TGTGCCAGCAGCCAAGGGATGGACTACGAAAAACTGTTCTTT. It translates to CASSQGMDYEKLFF.

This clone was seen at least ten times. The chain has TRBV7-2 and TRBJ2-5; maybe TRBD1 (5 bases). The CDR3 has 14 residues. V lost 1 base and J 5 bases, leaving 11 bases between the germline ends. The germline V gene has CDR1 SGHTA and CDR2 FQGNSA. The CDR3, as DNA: TGTGCCAGCAGCTTAGATCAGGGTTCGGAGACCCAGTACTTC. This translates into CASSLDQGSETQYF.

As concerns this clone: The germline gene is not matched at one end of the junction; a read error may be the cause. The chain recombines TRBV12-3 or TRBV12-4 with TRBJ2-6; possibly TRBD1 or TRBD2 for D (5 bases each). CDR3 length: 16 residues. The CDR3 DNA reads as TGTGCCAGTACAGACCTCAAGGCTGTCGGGGCCGACGTCCTGACTTTC. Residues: CASTDLKAVGADVLTF.

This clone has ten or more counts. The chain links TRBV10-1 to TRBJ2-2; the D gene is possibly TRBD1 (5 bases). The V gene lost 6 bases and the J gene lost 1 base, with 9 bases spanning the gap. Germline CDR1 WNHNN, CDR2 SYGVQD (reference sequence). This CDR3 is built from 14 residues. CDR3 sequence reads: CASSAGQNTGELFF. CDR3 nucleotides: TGCGCCAGCAGCGCCGGACAGAACACCGGGGAGCTGTTTTTT.

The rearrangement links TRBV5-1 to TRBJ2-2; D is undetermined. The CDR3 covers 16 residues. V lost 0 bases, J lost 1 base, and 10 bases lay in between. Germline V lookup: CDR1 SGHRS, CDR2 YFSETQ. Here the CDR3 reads CASSLEPNMNTGELFF. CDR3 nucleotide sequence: TGCGCCAGCAGCTTGGAGCCAAATATGAACACCGGGGAGCTGTTTTTT. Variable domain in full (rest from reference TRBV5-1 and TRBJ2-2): KAGVTQTPRYLIKTRGQQVTLSCSPISGHRSVSWYQQTPGQGLQFLFEYFSETQRNKGNFPGRFSGRQFSNSRSEMNVSTLELGDSALYLCASSLEPNMNTGELFFGEGSRLTVL.

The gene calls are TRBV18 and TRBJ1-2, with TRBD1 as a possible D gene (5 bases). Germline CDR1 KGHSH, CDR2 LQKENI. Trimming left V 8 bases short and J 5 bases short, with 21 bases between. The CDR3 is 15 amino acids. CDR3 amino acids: CASLLATATPYGYTF. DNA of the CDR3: TGTGCCAGCCTACTGGCGACAGCAACCCCGTATGGCTACACCTTC. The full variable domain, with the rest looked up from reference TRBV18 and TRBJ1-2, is NAGVMQNPRHLVRRRGQEARLRCSPMKGHSHVYWYRQLPEEGLKFMVYLQKENIIDESGMPKERFSAEFPKEGPSILRIQQVVRGDSAAYFCASLLATATPYGYTFGSGTRLTVV.

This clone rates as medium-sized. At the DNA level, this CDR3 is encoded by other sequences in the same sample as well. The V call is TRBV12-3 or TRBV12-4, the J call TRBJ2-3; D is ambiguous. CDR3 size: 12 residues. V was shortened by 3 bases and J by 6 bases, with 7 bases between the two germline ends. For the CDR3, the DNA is TGTGCCAGCAGTTTTAGGGCGGATACGCAGTATTTT. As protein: CASSFRADTQYF.

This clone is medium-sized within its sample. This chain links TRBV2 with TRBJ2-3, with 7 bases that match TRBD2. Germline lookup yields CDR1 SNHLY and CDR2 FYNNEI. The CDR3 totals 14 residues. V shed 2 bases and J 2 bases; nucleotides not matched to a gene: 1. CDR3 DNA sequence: TGTGCCAGCAGTGAACAGCGGGACACAGATACGCAGTATTTT. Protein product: CASSEQRDTDTQYF.

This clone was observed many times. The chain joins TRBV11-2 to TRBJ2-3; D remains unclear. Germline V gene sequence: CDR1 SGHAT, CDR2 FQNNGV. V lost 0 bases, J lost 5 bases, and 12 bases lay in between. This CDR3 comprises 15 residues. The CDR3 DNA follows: TGTGCCAGCAGCTTAGAGTTCCAGACCTTAGATACGCAGTATTTT. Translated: CASSLEFQTLDTQYF. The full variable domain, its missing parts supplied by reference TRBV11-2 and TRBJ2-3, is EAGVAQSPRYKIIEKRQSVAFWCNPISGHATLYWYQQILGQGPKLLIQFQNNGVVDDSQLPKDRFSAERLKGVDSTLKIQPAKLEDSAVYLCASSLEFQTLDTQYFGPGTRLTVL.

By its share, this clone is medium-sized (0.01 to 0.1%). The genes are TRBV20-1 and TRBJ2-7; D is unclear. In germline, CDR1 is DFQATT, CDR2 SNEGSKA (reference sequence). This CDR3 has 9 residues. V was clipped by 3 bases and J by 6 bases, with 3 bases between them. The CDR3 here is CSASGEQYF. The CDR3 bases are TGCAGTGCTAGTGGCGAGCAGTACTTC.

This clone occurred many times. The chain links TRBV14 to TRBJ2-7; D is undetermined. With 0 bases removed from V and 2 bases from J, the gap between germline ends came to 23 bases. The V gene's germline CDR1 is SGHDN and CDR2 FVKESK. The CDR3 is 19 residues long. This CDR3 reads CASSQESVWEQLGTYEQYF. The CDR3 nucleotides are TGTGCCAGCAGCCAAGAAAGTGTGTGGGAACAGTTAGGGACCTACGAGCAGTACTTC.